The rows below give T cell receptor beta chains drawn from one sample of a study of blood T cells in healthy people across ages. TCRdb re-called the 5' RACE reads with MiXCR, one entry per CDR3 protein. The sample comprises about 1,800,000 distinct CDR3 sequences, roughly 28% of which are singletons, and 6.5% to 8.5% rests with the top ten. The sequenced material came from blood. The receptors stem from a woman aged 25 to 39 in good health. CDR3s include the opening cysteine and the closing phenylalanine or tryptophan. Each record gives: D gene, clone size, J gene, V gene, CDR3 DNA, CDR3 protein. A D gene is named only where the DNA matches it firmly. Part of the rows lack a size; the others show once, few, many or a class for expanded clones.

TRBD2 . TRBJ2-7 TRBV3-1 TGTGCCAGCAGCCAGGAGACTAGCGGGGGGAGCTCCTACGAGCAGTACTTC CASSQETSGGSSYEQYF
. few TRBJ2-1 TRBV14 TGTGCCAGCAGCCAAGAGGTGGCGGGCCTCTACAATGAGCAGTTCTTC CASSQEVAGLYNEQFF
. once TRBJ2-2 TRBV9 TGTGCCAGCAGCATAAGAGGAGTGCCCGGGGAGCTGTTTTTT CASSIRGVPGELFF
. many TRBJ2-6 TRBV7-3 TGTGCCAGCACCACAGGTTCTGGGGCCAACGTCCTGACTTTC CASTTGSGANVLTF
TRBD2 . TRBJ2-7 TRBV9 TGTGCCAGCAGCGCCGGGGGGGAGTACAATGAGCAGTACTTC CASSAGGEYNEQYF
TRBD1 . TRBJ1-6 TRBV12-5 TGTGCTAGTGGTTGGGGACAGGGGAATTCACCCCTCCACTTT CASGWGQGNSPLHF
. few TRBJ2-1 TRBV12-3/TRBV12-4 TGTGCCAGCAGTTTTGGACTACGGGGCTCCTACAATGAGCAGTTCTTC CASSFGLRGSYNEQFF
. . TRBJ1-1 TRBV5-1 TGCGCCAGCAGCTTGGTGAGTGCCACTGAAGCTTTCTTT CASSLVSATEAFF
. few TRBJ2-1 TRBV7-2 TGTGCCAGCAGCTCTAGGACCATCTCCTACAATGAGCAGTTCTTC CASSSRTISYNEQFF
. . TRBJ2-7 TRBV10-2 TGCGCCAGCAGTGAGCCGGTCGGTAACTACGAGCAGTACTTC CASSEPVGNYEQYF
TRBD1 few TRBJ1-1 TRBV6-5 TGTGCCACTAGGGGGCTAGGCACTGAAGCTTTCTTT CATRGLGTEAFF
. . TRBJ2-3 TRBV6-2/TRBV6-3 TGTGCCAGCGGCCCAACTAAGCGCACGAATACGCAGTATTTT CASGPTKRTNTQYF
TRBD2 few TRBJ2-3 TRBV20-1 TGCAGTGCTCCACAAGCGGGAGGGGTAACAGATACGCAGTATTTT CSAPQAGGVTDTQYF
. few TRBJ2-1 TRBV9 TGTGCCAGCAGCGTAGAATTAATGGCCTACAATGAGCAGTTCTTC CASSVELMAYNEQFF
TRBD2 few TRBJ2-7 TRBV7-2 TGTGCCAGCAGCTTCAGCGGGGATACAGGCGAGCAGTACTTC CASSFSGDTGEQYF